This TCR beta chain appears in the sequencing data of a study of beta chain features in type 1 diabetes. Every bit of the isolated RNA underwent reverse transcription, so sequencing read expressed TCRB transcripts. Assay: immunoSEQ multiplex PCR; the TCRdb copy retains only in-frame clones and omits some. The repertoire holds 200,000 to 250,000 clones, approximately 15% seen once, with about 0.02% in the top ten. The CDR3 totals 12 residues. CDR1 and CDR2 (germline): SNHLY, FYNNEI. V gave up 8 bases and J gave up 1 base, with 8 bases separating them. Regarding the study as a whole: Researchers report that Type 1 diabetes patients had moderately but significantly shorter TCRB CDR3s across all four CD4+ subsets.

A few counts support this clone. Its antigen is not known. The TCR originated in a young man with type 1 diabetes. Input material: naive CD4+ T cells from blood. This chain connects TRBV2 to TRBJ1-1; D is possibly TRBD1 (6 bases). This CDR3 is CASRTANTEAFF. The CDR3 DNA reads TGTGCCAGCCGGACAGCGAACACTGAAGCTTTCTTT.